Following are 25 T cell receptor beta chains from one sample sequenced in a study of blood T cell repertoires in COVID-19. Only in-frame clones appear in the TCRdb table, and some are missing; sequencing was by immunoSEQ multiplex PCR. The table lists roughly 250,000 clones, about 68% of them singletons. Sequencing input: peripheral blood. The receptors derive from a woman of 80 years or more with acute or convalescent COVID-19.

The chain recombines TRBV4-1 with TRBJ2-5; 10 nucleotides agree with TRBD2. The CDR3 spans 16 residues. The V gene end was trimmed by 4 bases and the J gene end by 4 bases; junction bases not matched to a gene: 9. CDR1 is MGHRA, CDR2 YSYEKL, per germline. CDR3 sequence: CASSPGGAGGGETQYF. The CDR3 region has the DNA TGCGCCAGCAGCCCTGGGGGAGCGGGAGGGGGAGAGACCCAGTACTTC.

The chain has TRBV3-1 (or the pseudogene TRBV3-2) and TRBJ1-6, with 8 nucleotides matching TRBD1. The CDR3 contains 14 residues. Per the germline V gene, CDR1 is LGHDT and CDR2 is YNNKEL (reference sequence). With 2 bases clipped from V and 7 bases from J, the junction kept 1 base outside the gene matches. The CDR3 is CASSQRTGNSPLHF. CDR3 in DNA: TGTGCCAGCAGCCAAAGGACAGGGAATTCACCCCTCCACTTT.

This clone was detected only once. The rearrangement links TRBV5-1 to TRBJ1-3, with TRBD1 matching 7 bases. J was trimmed by 0 bases and V by 4 bases; bases with no gene match: 10. The germline V gene has CDR1 SGHRS and CDR2 YFSETQ. The CDR3 totals 17 residues. The CDR3, as DNA: TGCGCCAGCAGCCCTGGGACAGCACAATTCTCTGGAAACACCATATATTTT. Translation gives CASSPGTAQFSGNTIYF.

This chain uses TRBV5-4 with TRBJ2-7; possibly TRBD1 for D (5 bases). CDR3 length: 17 amino acids. Trimming shortened V by 4 bases and J by 2 bases, and 22 bases separated the two germline ends. Looked up from germline, CDR1 is SGHNT and CDR2 is YYREEE (reference sequence). CDR3 amino acids: CASSPGPGIRTTYEQYF. The CDR3 DNA reads TGTGCCAGCAGCCCGGGCCCAGGGATACGTACAACCTACGAGCAGTACTTC.

This chain joins TRBV7-8 and TRBJ1-6; unclear D gene. In germline, CDR1 is SGHVS, CDR2 FQNEAQ. The CDR3 contains 13 residues. V was cut by 3 bases and J by 11 bases, with 11 bases left in between. CDR3 sequence (DNA): TGTGCCAGCAGCTTCGGGGAATCTACACCCCTCCACTTT. Translating gives CASSFGESTPLHF.

The chain joins TRBV19 to TRBJ1-2, with 9 bases matching TRBD1. The CDR3 totals 16 residues. J was trimmed by 1 base and V by 4 bases; bases with no gene match: 7. The V gene's germline CDR1 is LNHDA and CDR2 SQIVND (reference sequence). The CDR3 sequence is CASSTGQGIVNYGYTF. The CDR3, as DNA: TGTGCCAGTAGTACGGGACAGGGTATTGTTAACTATGGCTACACCTTC.

This chain uses TRBV21-1 with TRBJ2-3; the table's D gene call, TRBD2, was not cross checked with the DNA. TRBV21-1 is a pseudogene segment. The CDR3 length is 16 residues. CDR3 region: CASSNVPAGDTDTQYF. The CDR3 bases are TGTGCCAGCAGCAACGTCCCAGCGGGCGACACAGATACGCAGTATTTT.

The chain joins TRBV19 to TRBJ2-1, with 10 nucleotides matching TRBD2. The CDR3 has 15 residues. V lost 1 base, J lost 6 bases, and 3 bases stayed unmatched. The V gene's germline CDR1 is LNHDA and CDR2 SQIVND (reference sequence). CDR3 sequence (DNA): TGTGCCAGTAGTATAGGGACTAGCGGCGGCAATGAGCAGTTCTTC. Translated: CASSIGTSGGNEQFF.

The V call is TRBV6-6, the J call TRBJ1-4; tentatively, D is TRBD1 (5 bases). The CDR3 has 16 amino acids. Trimming removed 2 bases at V and 0 bases at J, with 10 bases between. Per germline, CDR1 MNHNY and CDR2 SVGAGI (reference sequence). CDR3 residues: CASSYGQTATNEKLFF. The CDR3 nucleotides are TGTGCCAGCAGTTACGGGCAGACAGCAACTAATGAAAAACTGTTTTTT.

The V and J genes are TRBV13 and TRBJ1-5; tentatively, D is TRBD1 (5 bases). The germline V and J ends were trimmed by 0 bases and 4 bases, with 7 bases remaining between them. Germline V gene data show CDR1 as PRHDT and CDR2 as FYEKMQ (reference sequence). The CDR3 covers 14 residues. The CDR3 is CASSLGAGNQPQHF. In nucleotides, the CDR3 is TGTGCCAGCAGCTTAGGGGCAGGGAATCAGCCCCAGCATTTT.

Of note for this clone: A junction boundary mismatches the germline segment, possibly from a read error. This chain links TRBV7-9 with TRBJ1-1; D may be TRBD1 (5 bases). Per germline, CDR1 SEHNR and CDR2 FQNEAQ (reference sequence). CDR3 length equals 9 residues. The CDR3 DNA reads as TGTGCCAGCAGCTTAGGACAGCCCTTT. Translation: CASSLGQPF.

The chain joins TRBV18 to TRBJ2-7; D is uncertain. Germline CDR1 KGHSH, CDR2 LQKENI. This CDR3 comprises 14 residues. V lost 6 bases and J lost 2, with 14 bases in between. In DNA, the CDR3 is TGTGCCAGCTCCCCTCAGGTCCGTGCCTACGAGCAGTACTTC. Its protein product is CASSPQVRAYEQYF.

V usage is TRBV4-1 and J usage is TRBJ2-3, with 9 bases matching TRBD2. Germline loops: CDR1 MGHRA, CDR2 YSYEKL. The trim removed 2 bases at V and 1 base at J, leaving 4 bases unmatched. The CDR3 has 16 amino acids. Here the CDR3 DNA reads TGCGCCAGCAGCCAACAAGCGGGAGGACGCACAGATACGCAGTATTTT. Protein: CASSQQAGGRTDTQYF.

Only one count was recorded for this clone. This sequence joins TRBV18 and TRBJ2-1, with D possibly TRBD2 on 5 matching bases. V was shortened by 2 bases and J by 1 base, with 9 bases between the two germline ends. The CDR3 is 15 amino acids. CDR1 is KGHSH and CDR2 is LQKENI in the germline V gene. This CDR3 reads CASSPLEGSYNEQFF. The CDR3 nucleotides read TGTGCCAGCTCACCATTAGAGGGATCCTACAATGAGCAGTTCTTC.

This clone was picked up one time. The J gene is TRBJ1-5, the V gene TRBV6-2 or TRBV6-3; TRBD1 might be the D (5 bases). Trimming pared 2 bases from V and 5 bases from J, leaving 19 bases between. Looked up from germline, CDR1 is MNHEY and CDR2 is SVGEGT. The CDR3 length is 17 residues. The CDR3 loop reads CASSYPDRGGHHQPQHF. CDR3 nucleotide sequence: TGTGCCAGCAGTTACCCTGATAGGGGTGGGCACCATCAGCCCCAGCATTTT.

The chain joins TRBV3-1 (or the pseudogene TRBV3-2) to TRBJ1-2, with TRBD1 matching 7 bases. With V trimmed by 6 bases and J by 8 bases, 9 bases remained unmatched. Germline V CDR1 and CDR2: LGHDT, YNNKEL (reference sequence). The CDR3 is made up of 13 amino acids. CDR3 sequence reads: CASRPQGGNGYTF. The DNA of the CDR3 is TGTGCCAGCAGGCCCCAGGGGGGAAACGGCTACACCTTC.

The V and J genes are TRBV4-1 and TRBJ2-1; 10 bases are a match to TRBD2. The CDR3 runs 20 residues. Germline V gene lookup returns CDR1 MGHRA and CDR2 YSYEKL. Trimming took 0 bases from V and 1 from J; bases not matched to a gene: 12. CDR3: CASSQDRWASGRNSYNEQFF. CDR3 DNA: TGCGCCAGCAGCCAAGATCGGTGGGCTAGCGGGAGAAATTCCTACAATGAGCAGTTCTTC.

The rearrangement joins TRBV2 to TRBJ1-1; 9 bases match TRBD1. CDR3 length: 15 amino acids. The V gene's germline CDR1 is SNHLY and CDR2 FYNNEI. The V segment lost 6 bases and the J segment 4 bases; nucleotides outside the gene matches: 9. CDR3 bases: TGTGCCAGCAGGAGCCCACAGGGGGCTATCACTGAAGCTTTCTTT. The encoded protein is CASRSPQGAITEAFF.

V usage is TRBV19 and J usage is TRBJ1-2; tentative D call: TRBD1 (6 bases). V lost 3 bases to trimming and J lost 5 bases, with 10 bases between them. The germline V gene has CDR1 LNHDA and CDR2 SQIVND (reference sequence). This CDR3 comprises 13 residues. CDR3 DNA: TGTGCCAGTAGTATTAAGGACAGATATGGCTACACCTTC. Its translation is CASSIKDRYGYTF.

The table lists this clone with a few counts. This chain joins TRBV2 and TRBJ1-5, with TRBD1 matching over 8 bases. CDR1 SNHLY and CDR2 FYNNEI come from the germline V gene. Trimming at V came to 2 bases and at J to 6 bases, leaving 6 bases not matched to a gene. The CDR3 is 15 residues long. CDR3 sequence (DNA): TGTGCCAGCAGTGAACGACAGGGGCAGTTTCAGCCCCAGCATTTT. It translates to CASSERQGQFQPQHF.

V and J are TRBV9 and TRBJ1-1, with 9 bases aligning to TRBD1. Germline assignment: CDR1 SGDLS and CDR2 YYNGEE. The trim removed 4 bases at V and 4 bases at J, leaving 11 bases unmatched. CDR3 length: 16 amino acids. CDR3: CASSTSDRGGSTEAFF. The CDR3 DNA follows: TGTGCCAGCAGCACCTCGGACAGGGGTGGGAGCACTGAAGCTTTCTTT.

This chain joins TRBV5-3 and TRBJ1-4; tentative D call: TRBD1 (5 bases). TRBV5-3 is given ORF status, its function remaining uncertain. CDR3 length: 16 amino acids. The germline V and J ends were trimmed by 2 bases and 5 bases, with 16 bases remaining between them. The CDR3 sequence: CARSFFRVPPNEKLFF. The DNA for the CDR3 is TGTGCCAGAAGCTTCTTCAGGGTTCCCCCCAATGAAAAACTGTTTTTT.

The chain recombines TRBV9 with TRBJ1-1; D unresolved. The germline V gene encodes CDR1 SGDLS and CDR2 YYNGEE. The CDR3 is made up of 14 amino acids. V was shortened by 0 bases and J by 0 bases, with 6 bases between the two germline ends. For the CDR3, the DNA is TGTGCCAGCAGCGTAGGTATCCTGAACACTGAAGCTTTCTTT. It is translated as CASSVGILNTEAFF.

The rearrangement joins TRBV19 to TRBJ1-1; tentative D call: TRBD1 (6 bases). Germline assignment: CDR1 LNHDA and CDR2 SQIVND (reference sequence). The CDR3 loop spans 17 amino acids. The V end lost 2 bases, the J end lost 1 base, and 17 bases lay between the germline ends. The CDR3 region is CASSIRTGTRWNTEAFF. CDR3 nucleotides: TGTGCCAGTAGTATAAGAACAGGGACCCGATGGAACACTGAAGCTTTCTTT.

The rearrangement uses TRBV6-5 and TRBJ2-7, with 10 bases lining up with TRBD2. V gave up 10 bases and J gave up 5 bases; unmatched junction bases: 14. CDR3 length: 15 residues. Germline V lookup: CDR1 MNHEY, CDR2 SVGAGI. In DNA form, the CDR3 reads TGTGCCACCTCTAGCGGGAGAAAAAGCTGGGACGAGCAGTACTTC. Its protein is CATSSGRKSWDEQYF.